This TCR beta chain is drawn from a study of shared clonotypes between healthy human individuals. Study observations and caveats: Shared across a handful of donors were about 4.8% of the naive CD4 clonotypes. Though the depth was large, rarefaction showed that sorted-subset sequencing was incomplete. Larger richness was generally estimated for naive than memory subsets. A small donor pool kept down the genetic and exposure-history diversity that was represented.

The germline gives CDR1 SEHNR, CDR2 FQNEAQ (reference sequence). CDR3 length: 17 residues. Trimming removed 1 base from V and 1 base from J; junction bases left unmatched: 8. Sequencing was performed with immunoSEQ multiplex PCR; in TCRdb, only in-frame clones are kept and a portion is missing. The sample lists 950,000 to 1,100,000 clones, around 74% occurring once. In regard to this clone: The antigen remains undetermined.

The sample consisted of memory CD4+ T cells sorted from blood. Subset specified: CD45RA-negative fraction. The chain combines TRBV7-9 with TRBJ2-3; 7 bases align to TRBD2. The origin of this receptor is a young man in good health. The CDR3 sequence is CASSLGLRERGTDTQYF. CDR3 nucleotide sequence: TGTGCCAGCAGCTTAGGCTTGCGGGAGCGGGGCACAGATACGCAGTATTTT.